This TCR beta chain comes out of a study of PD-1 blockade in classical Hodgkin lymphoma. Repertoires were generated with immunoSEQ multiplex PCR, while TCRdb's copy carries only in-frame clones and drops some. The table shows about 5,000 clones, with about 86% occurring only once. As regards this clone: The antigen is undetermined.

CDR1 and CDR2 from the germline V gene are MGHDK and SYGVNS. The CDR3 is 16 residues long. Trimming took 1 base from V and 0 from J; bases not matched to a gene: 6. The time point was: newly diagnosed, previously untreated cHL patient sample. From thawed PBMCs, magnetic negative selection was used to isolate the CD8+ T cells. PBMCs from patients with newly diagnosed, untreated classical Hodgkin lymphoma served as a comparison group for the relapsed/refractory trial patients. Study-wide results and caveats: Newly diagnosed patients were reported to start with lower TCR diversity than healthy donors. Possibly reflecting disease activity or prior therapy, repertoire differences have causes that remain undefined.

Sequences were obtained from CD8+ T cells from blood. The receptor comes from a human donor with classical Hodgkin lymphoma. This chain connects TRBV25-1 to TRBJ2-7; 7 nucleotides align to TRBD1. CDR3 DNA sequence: TGTGCCAGCAGTGAATCTGGGGGACAGAGCTCCTACGAGCAGTACTTC. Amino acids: CASSESGGQSSYEQYF.